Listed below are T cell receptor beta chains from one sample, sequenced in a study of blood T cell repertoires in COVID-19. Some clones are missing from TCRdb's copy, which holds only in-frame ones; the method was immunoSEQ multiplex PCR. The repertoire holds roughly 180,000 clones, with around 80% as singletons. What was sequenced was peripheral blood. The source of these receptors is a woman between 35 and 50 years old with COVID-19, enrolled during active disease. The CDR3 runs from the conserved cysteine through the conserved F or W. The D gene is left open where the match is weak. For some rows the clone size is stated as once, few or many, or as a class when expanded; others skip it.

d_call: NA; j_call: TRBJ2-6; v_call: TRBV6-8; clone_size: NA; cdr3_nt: TGTGCCAGCAGCAGCCGACCTGTGGGCGGGGCCAACGTCCTGACTTTC; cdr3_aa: CASSSRPVGGANVLTF
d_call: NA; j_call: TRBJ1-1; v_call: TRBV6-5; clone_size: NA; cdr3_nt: TGTGCCAGCACCCTCCAGGTGGGAGCTTTCTTT; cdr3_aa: CASTLQVGAFF
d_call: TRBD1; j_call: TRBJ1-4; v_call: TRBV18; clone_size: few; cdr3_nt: TGTGCCAGCTCGTTTGGGACAGGGGGCGAAAAACTGTTTTTT; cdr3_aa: CASSFGTGGEKLFF
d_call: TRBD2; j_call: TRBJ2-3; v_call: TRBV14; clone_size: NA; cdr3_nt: TGTGCCAGCAGCGCGGTAGCGGGAGTAGTACGCACAGATACGCAGTATTTT; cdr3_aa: CASSAVAGVVRTDTQYF
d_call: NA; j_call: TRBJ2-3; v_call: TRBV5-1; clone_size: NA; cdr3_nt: TGCGCCAGCAGCTTGGACGACTACACAGATACGCAGTATTTT; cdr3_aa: CASSLDDYTDTQYF
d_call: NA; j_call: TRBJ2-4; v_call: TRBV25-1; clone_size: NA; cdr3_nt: TGTGCCAGCAGTGAAGGGTCAGGGTCGGACATTCAGTACTTC; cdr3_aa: CASSEGSGSDIQYF
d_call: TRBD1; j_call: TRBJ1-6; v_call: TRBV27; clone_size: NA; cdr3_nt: TGTGCCAGCAGTTCTCGACAGGGAAAGGGATCACCCCTCCACTTT; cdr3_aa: CASSSRQGKGSPLHF
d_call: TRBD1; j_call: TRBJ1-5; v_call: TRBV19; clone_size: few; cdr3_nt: TGTGCCAGTAGGACAGGGTTTAACAATCAGCCCCAGCATTTT; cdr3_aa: CASRTGFNNQPQHF
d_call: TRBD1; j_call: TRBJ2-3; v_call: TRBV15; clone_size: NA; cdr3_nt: TGTGCCACCAGCAGAGATTGGGGACAGGGTACCCTAGATACGCAGTATTTT; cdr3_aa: CATSRDWGQGTLDTQYF
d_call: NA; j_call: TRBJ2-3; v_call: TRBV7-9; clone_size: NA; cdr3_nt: TGTGCCAGCAGCTTAGTGGGGGGAACGCAGTATTTT; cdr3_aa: CASSLVGGTQYF
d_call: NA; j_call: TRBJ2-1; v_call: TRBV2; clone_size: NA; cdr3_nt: TGCGCCAGCAGTCCCGGGACAATCCCCAATGAGCAGTTCTTC; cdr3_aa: CASSPGTIPNEQFF
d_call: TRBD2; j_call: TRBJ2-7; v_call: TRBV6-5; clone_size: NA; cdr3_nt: TGTGCCAGCAGCCCACCGGGACTAGCCTTCCGCGAGCAGTACTTC; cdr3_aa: CASSPPGLAFREQYF
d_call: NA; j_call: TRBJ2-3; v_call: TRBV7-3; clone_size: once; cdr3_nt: TGTGCCAGCAGCTTATACGGGAGATTGTCAGATACGCAGTATTTT; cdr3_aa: CASSLYGRLSDTQYF
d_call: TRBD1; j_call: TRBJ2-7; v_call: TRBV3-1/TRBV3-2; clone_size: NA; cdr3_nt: TGTGCCAGCAGCCAAGGGGACAGGGGGTCGTACGAGCAGTACTTC; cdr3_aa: CASSQGDRGSYEQYF
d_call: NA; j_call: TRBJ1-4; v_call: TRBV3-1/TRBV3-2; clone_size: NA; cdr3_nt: TGTGCCAGCAGCCGTCCAACTAAGGAAGGCGAAAAACTGTTTTTT; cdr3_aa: CASSRPTKEGEKLFF
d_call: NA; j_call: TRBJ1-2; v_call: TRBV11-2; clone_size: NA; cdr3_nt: TGTGCCAGCAGCTTTGCAGATACTAACTATGGCTACACCTTC; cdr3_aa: CASSFADTNYGYTF
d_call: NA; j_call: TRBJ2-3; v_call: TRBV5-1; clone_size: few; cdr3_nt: TGCGCCAGCAGTCTTGTTGACAGGAACACAGATACGCAGTATTTT; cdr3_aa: CASSLVDRNTDTQYF
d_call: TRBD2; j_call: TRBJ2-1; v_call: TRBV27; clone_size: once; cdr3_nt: TGTGCCAGCAGTTTCACGACTAGCGAGCAGTTCTTC; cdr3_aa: CASSFTTSEQFF
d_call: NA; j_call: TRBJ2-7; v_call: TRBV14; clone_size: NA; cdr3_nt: TGTGCCAGCAGCAACCGACAGAGCCCTTTGATCTACGAGCAGTACTTC; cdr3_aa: CASSNRQSPLIYEQYF
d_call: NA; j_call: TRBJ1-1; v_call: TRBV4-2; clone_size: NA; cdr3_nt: TGTGCCAGCAGCCTGGACCTGCAGGGCACTGAAGCTTTCTTT; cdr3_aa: CASSLDLQGTEAFF
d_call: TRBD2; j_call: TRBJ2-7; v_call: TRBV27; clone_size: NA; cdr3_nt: TGTGCCAGCAGGATAGCGGGAGGGTCCTACGAGCAGTACTTC; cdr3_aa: CASRIAGGSYEQYF
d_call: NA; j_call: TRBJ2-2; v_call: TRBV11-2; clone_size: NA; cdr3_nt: TGTGCCAGCAGCTCCCCGGAGTACGGAACGAACACCGGGGAGCTGTTTTTT; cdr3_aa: CASSSPEYGTNTGELFF
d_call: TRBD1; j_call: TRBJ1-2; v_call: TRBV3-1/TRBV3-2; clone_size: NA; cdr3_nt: TGTGCCAGCAGCCCTCAGGGGGGCTATGGCTACACCTTC; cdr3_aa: CASSPQGGYGYTF
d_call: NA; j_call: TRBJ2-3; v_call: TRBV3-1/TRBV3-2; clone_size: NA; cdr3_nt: TGTGCCAGCAGCCGCGGCACCGATAAGTATTTT; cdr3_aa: CASSRGTDKYF
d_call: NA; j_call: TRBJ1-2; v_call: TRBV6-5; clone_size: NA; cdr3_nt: TGTGCCAGCGGAGGGAGTCCCCGAGGGGTTGGCTACACCTTC; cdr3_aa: CASGGSPRGVGYTF
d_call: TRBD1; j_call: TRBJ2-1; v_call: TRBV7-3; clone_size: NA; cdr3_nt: TGTGCCAGCAGCCCTACAGGGGCAGATGAGCAGTTCTTC; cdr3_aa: CASSPTGADEQFF
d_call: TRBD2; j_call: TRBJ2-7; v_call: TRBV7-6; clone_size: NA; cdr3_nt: TGTGCCAGCAGCTTCGCGGGGGGATACGAGCAGTACTTC; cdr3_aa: CASSFAGGYEQYF
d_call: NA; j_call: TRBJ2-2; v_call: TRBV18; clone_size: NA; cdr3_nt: TGTGCCAGCTCACCATTCTCGAACACCGGGGAGCTGTTTTTT; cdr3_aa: CASSPFSNTGELFF
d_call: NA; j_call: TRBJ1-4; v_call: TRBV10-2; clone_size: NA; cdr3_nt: TGCGCCAGCCCCCCCGCAAAGGGAGGTAATGAAAAACTGTTTTTT; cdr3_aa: CASPPAKGGNEKLFF
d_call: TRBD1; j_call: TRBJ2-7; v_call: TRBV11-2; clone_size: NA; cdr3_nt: TGTGCCAGCAGCTACTTGGGACAGGGTGTGGGCGAGCAGTACTTC; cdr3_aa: CASSYLGQGVGEQYF
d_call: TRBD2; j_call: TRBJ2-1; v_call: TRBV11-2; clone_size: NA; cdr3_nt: TGTGCCAGCAGCTCTTTCCGGACTAGTCTTCGCGAGCAGTTCTTC; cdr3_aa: CASSSFRTSLREQFF
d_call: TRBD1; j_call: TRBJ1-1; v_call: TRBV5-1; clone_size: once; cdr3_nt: TGCGCCAGCAGCTTGGATGGGGACAGGGGCTGGGGGACTGAAGCTTTCTTT; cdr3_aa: CASSLDGDRGWGTEAFF
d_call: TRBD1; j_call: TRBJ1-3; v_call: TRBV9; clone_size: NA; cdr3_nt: TGTGCCAGCAGCGTATACTCGAGGACAGGACCCTCTGGAAACACCATATATTTT; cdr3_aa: CASSVYSRTGPSGNTIYF
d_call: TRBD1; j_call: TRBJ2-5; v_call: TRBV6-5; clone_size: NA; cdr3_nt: TGTGCCAGCAGCTCCGGTACAGGGGGCAAAGAGACCCAGTACTTC; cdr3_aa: CASSSGTGGKETQYF
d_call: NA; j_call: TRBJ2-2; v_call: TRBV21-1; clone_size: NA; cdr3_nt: TGTGCCAGCAGCAAAGAAGTAGACAAACACACCGGGGAGCTGTTTTTT; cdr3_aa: CASSKEVDKHTGELFF
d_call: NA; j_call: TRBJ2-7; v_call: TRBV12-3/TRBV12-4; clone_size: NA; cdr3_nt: TGTGCCAGCAGGAGCGGCTTCGAGCAGTACTTC; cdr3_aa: CASRSGFEQYF
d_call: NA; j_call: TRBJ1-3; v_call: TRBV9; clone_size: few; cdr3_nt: TGTGCCAGCAGCGCTCTATCGCCAGGTCCCGAAAACACCATATATTTT; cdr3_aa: CASSALSPGPENTIYF
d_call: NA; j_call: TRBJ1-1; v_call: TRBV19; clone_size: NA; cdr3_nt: TGTGCCAGTAGTATCGGGGGGGCGAACACTGAAGCTTTCTTT; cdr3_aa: CASSIGGANTEAFF
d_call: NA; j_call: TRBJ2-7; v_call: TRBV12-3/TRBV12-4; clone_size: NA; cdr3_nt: TGTGCCAGCAGGGGAGGGACACACGAGCAGTACTTC; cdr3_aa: CASRGGTHEQYF
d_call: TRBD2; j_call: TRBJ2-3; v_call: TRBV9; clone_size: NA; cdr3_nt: TGTGCCAGCAGCGTAGATGGGGCGGGGGGCAGCACAGATACGCAGTATTTT; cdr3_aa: CASSVDGAGGSTDTQYF
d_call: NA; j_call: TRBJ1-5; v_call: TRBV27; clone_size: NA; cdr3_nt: TGTGCCAGCAGTTACCGGGGAGGCCAGCCCCAGCATTTT; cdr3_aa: CASSYRGGQPQHF
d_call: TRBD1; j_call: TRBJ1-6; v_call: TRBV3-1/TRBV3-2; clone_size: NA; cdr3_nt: TGTGCCAGCAGTGACCTGGGACAGGGGGTTAATTCACCCCTCCACTTT; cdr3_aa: CASSDLGQGVNSPLHF